The 5 T cell receptor beta chains presented below share a single source sample, sequenced in a study of Ad26.COV2.S vaccination and SARS-CoV-2 variants (dated by TCRdb to the early 2020s). In the paper's terms, the treatment or condition label means: about 20 received Ad26.COV2.S at low or high dose, single or two shots; roughly five received placebo; per-sample allocation not given. Repertoires of vaccine and placebo recipients were sequenced from samples taken on day 63 after the first injection. Preparation of the library involved the immunoSEQ multiplex PCR assay. What TCRdb holds here is the immuneACCESS table cut down to in-frame rearrangements. Part of the clones is not present; checked against another copy, under half of the missing clones reflect an unresolved V gene, and the others are unexplained. The sample table records 300,000 to 400,000 clones; around 88% of these occur just once. The ten largest clones represent roughly 5% of the sample.

The sample here was peripheral blood, taken in a trial of Ad26.COV2.S vaccine versus placebo. The origin of the receptors is a person between 18 and 65 years old who received the Ad26.COV2.S COVID-19 vaccine or a placebo.

The chain uses TRBV4-2 and TRBJ1-1; D is ambiguous. Germline-derived CDR1 and CDR2 are LGHNA and YNFKEQ. With 2 bases removed from V and 0 bases from J, the gap between germline ends came to 7 bases. CDR3 size: 14 residues. DNA for the CDR3: TGTGCCAGCAGCCAATTCATTTTGAACACTGAAGCTTTCTTT. This codes for CASSQFILNTEAFF.

The chain combines TRBV10-3 with TRBJ2-3, with TRBD2 as a possible D gene (6 bases). The germline V gene has CDR1 ENHRY and CDR2 SYGVKD. V lost 3 bases, J lost 4 bases, and 11 bases lay in between. The CDR3 runs 14 residues. The CDR3 loop is CAISDAPGADTQYF. The CDR3 DNA reads as TGTGCCATCAGTGACGCCCCGGGGGCAGATACGCAGTATTTT.

V usage is TRBV19 and J usage is TRBJ1-1; D gene uncertain. Germline V CDR1 and CDR2: LNHDA, SQIVND (reference sequence). The CDR3 loop spans 13 amino acids. Trimming removed 6 bases from V and 1 base from J, with 9 bases in between. The CDR3 here is CASSTSTNTEAFF. The CDR3 DNA sequence: TGTGCCAGTAGCACAAGCACGAACACTGAAGCTTTCTTT. Together with reference TRBV19 and TRBJ1-1, the CDR3 gives the full variable domain: DGGITQSPKYLFRKEGQNVTLSCEQNLNHDAMYWYRQDPGQGLRLIYYSQIVNDFQKGDIAEGYSVSREKKESFPLTVTSAQKNPTAFYLCASSTSTNTEAFFGQGTRLTVV.

This clone was seen more than once but under ten times. CDR3 nucleotides: TGTGCCAGCAGCTTAATGGGGGGTACTGAAGCTTTCTTT. Amino acids: CASSLMGGTEAFF. V gene TRBV7-2 combines with J gene TRBJ1-1; a weak D match, TRBD1 (5 bases). Deletions cut 2 bases from V and 5 bases from J, with 9 bases between. This CDR3 contains 13 residues. Germline V gene lookup returns CDR1 SGHTA and CDR2 FQGNSA.

This clone was detected only a few times. The V and J genes are TRBV27 and TRBJ2-7, with TRBD1 matching 8 bases. Per the germline V gene, CDR1 is MNHEY and CDR2 is SMNVEV (reference sequence). With 2 bases clipped from V and 6 bases from J, the junction kept 12 bases outside the gene matches. This CDR3 contains 16 residues. CDR3 nucleotides: TGTGCCAGCAGTTTAACTTCATTCAGGACAGGGCCCGAGCAGTACTTC. The encoded protein is CASSLTSFRTGPEQYF.